Listed below are T cell receptor beta chains from one sample, sequenced in a study of molecular identifiers for immune sequencing clone quantification. TCRdb processed the PCR reads anew with MiXCR; each CDR3 protein has one entry. The sample holds 63,000 or so distinct CDR3 sequences; around a sixth are singletons and the top ten take over 1.2%. Sequencing used naive CD8+ T cells from blood, with Jurkat cell RNA spiked in. These receptors were collected from a human donor in good health. Some libraries in this study had Jurkat cell RNA spiked in. CDR3s include the opening cysteine and the closing phenylalanine or tryptophan. Each record gives: V gene, J gene, clone size, D gene, CDR3 DNA, CDR3 protein. D genes are given only for firm matches. Expanded clones get a size class; other rows say once, few or many, or leave the size out.

>TRBV5-4|TRBJ2-3|many|TRBD2
TGTGCCAGCAGCTTTAGCGGGAGCCCCCCGGATGAAGATACGCAGTATTTT
CASSFSGSPPDEDTQYF
>TRBV7-6|TRBJ1-2|many|NA
TGTGCCAGCAGCTTAGGTGGAGCCGCCGGGGCTGGCTACACCTTC
CASSLGGAAGAGYTF
>TRBV19|TRBJ2-3|many|TRBD1
TGTGCCAGTAGTACACCAGACAGGGGAGTAGCAGATACGCAGTATTTT
CASSTPDRGVADTQYF
>TRBV29-1|TRBJ2-3|many|TRBD2
TGCAGCGTTGTGGCGGGAGTGATAGATACGCAGTATTTT
CSVVAGVIDTQYF
>TRBV11-2|TRBJ2-2|NA|NA
TGTGCCAGCAGCTTCCTGGAATGGAACACCGGGGAGCTGTTTTTT
CASSFLEWNTGELFF
>TRBV6-2/TRBV6-3|TRBJ1-1|NA|NA
TGTGCCAGCAGCCCTCTTCCGGGACCTCTAACTGAAGCTTTCTTT
CASSPLPGPLTEAFF
>TRBV5-5|TRBJ2-7|many|NA
TGTGCCAGCAGCTTGGACCTCGCCCCGCTCGAGCAGTACTTC
CASSLDLAPLEQYF
>TRBV6-5|TRBJ1-5|many|NA
TGTGCCAGTTCAGACCTGGGGCAGCCCCAGCATTTT
CASSDLGQPQHF
>TRBV4-2|TRBJ2-7|many|TRBD1
TGTGCCAGCAGCCCCCAAACAGGGGACAGCTACGAGCAGTACTTC
CASSPQTGDSYEQYF
>TRBV6-2/TRBV6-3|TRBJ1-4|many|NA
TGTGCCAGCATGGGGGCCGAAGGAAAACTGTTTTTT
CASMGAEGKLFF
>TRBV4-2|TRBJ2-1|NA|TRBD2
TGTGCCAGCAGCCCAACACTAGCGGGAGTAGGTTACAATGAGCAGTTCTTC
CASSPTLAGVGYNEQFF
>TRBV5-6|TRBJ2-7|NA|NA
TGTGCCAGCAGCTTGTCCGGCGGGGGCGCCTACGAGCAGTACTTC
CASSLSGGGAYEQYF
>TRBV11-2|TRBJ2-2|many|NA
TGTGCCAGCGTAGTCGGCTCGGAGCTGTTTTTT
CASVVGSELFF
>TRBV9|TRBJ2-2|NA|NA
TGTGCCAGCAGCCCCCGTAGCGGCGGCGTCTTGATCGGGGAGCTGTTTTTT
CASSPRSGGVLIGELFF
>TRBV5-5|TRBJ1-6|few|NA
TGTGCCAGCAGCCTGGGGGCTGATAATTCACCCCTCCACTTT
CASSLGADNSPLHF
>TRBV6-5|TRBJ1-1|many|TRBD1
TGTGCCAGCAGTTTGACAGGGGTTGCCACTGAAGCTTTCTTT
CASSLTGVATEAFF
>TRBV28|TRBJ2-1|few|NA
TGTGCCAGCGGGTCCTACAATGAGCAGTTCTTC
CASGSYNEQFF
>TRBV2|TRBJ2-1|many|NA
TGTGCCGGCCAGAAGTTAACACTAGACCGGGTTTCTTACAATGAGCAGTTCTTC
CAGQKLTLDRVSYNEQFF
>TRBV4-1|TRBJ1-6|many|TRBD1
TGCGCCAGCAGCCAAAGCCCGGGACAGGGTGTTGTGGCCCTCCACTTT
CASSQSPGQGVVALHF
>TRBV9|TRBJ1-3|many|NA
TGTGCCAGCAGCATTTCTGGAAACACCATATATTTT
CASSISGNTIYF
>TRBV20-1|TRBJ2-3|few|NA
TGCAGGGCCCGCGGGGAGGACACAGATACGCAGTATTTT
CRARGEDTDTQYF
>TRBV29-1|TRBJ2-7|many|NA
TGCAGCGTTGCTTCAAAGAACTACGAGCAGTACTTC
CSVASKNYEQYF
>TRBV7-9|TRBJ2-3|many|NA
TGTGCCAGCAGTTGGGATACGCAGTATTTT
CASSWDTQYF
>TRBV5-6|TRBJ2-5|few|NA
TGTGCCGAAGCAAAGTGGAGTTACCAAGAGACCCAGTACTTC
CAEAKWSYQETQYF
>TRBV7-9|TRBJ2-5|many|NA
TGTGCCAGCAGCACGTACCAAGAGACCCAGTACTTC
CASSTYQETQYF
>TRBV6-2/TRBV6-3|TRBJ2-7|many|NA
TGTGCCAGCAGTTTCTCCCCGGGGGAACCCTACGAGCAGTACTTC
CASSFSPGEPYEQYF
>TRBV4-1|TRBJ2-7|many|NA
TGCGCCAGCAGCCAAGAACGCCTAGGCTACGAGCAGTACTTC
CASSQERLGYEQYF
>TRBV10-3|TRBJ2-7|many|NA
TGTGCCACCCGCCCCCCGACGGACGACGAGCAGTACTTC
CATRPPTDDEQYF
>TRBV11-2|TRBJ1-1|many|NA
TGTGCCAGCAGCAAAAGACCGGGACCCTGGAACTCTGAAGCTTTCTTT
CASSKRPGPWNSEAFF
>TRBV19|TRBJ2-2|NA|TRBD2
TGTGCCAGTAGTTTACTAGCGTCATGGGGGGAGCTGTTTTTT
CASSLLASWGELFF
>TRBV10-1|TRBJ2-7|NA|NA
TGCGCCAGCAGCTCCGGAATCGGGTACGAGCAGTACTTC
CASSSGIGYEQYF
>TRBV7-9|TRBJ1-1|many|NA
TGTGCGCCCTACAAACAGGGACTCACTGAAGCTTTCTTT
CAPYKQGLTEAFF
>TRBV3-1|TRBJ2-5|many|TRBD2
TGTGCCAGCAGCCAAACTCCGGGACTAGATTCTTTCGGATACCAAGAGACCCAGTACTTC
CASSQTPGLDSFGYQETQYF
>TRBV27|TRBJ2-1|NA|TRBD2
TGTGCCAGCAGTTTAGGCAGAACTAGCGGGAGGAGGGATGAGCAGTTCTTC
CASSLGRTSGRRDEQFF
>TRBV6-2/TRBV6-3|TRBJ2-7|few|TRBD2
TGTGCCAGCACCCTAGGACTAGCGCCCTACGAGCAGTACTTC
CASTLGLAPYEQYF
>TRBV7-9|TRBJ1-2|many|NA
TGTGCCAGCAGCTTAGTACCAGACCGATCAGAAAGCTACACCTTC
CASSLVPDRSESYTF
>TRBV28|TRBJ2-1|many|TRBD2
TGTGCCAGCAGCCGCCCGGGACTAGCATACAATGAGCAGTTCTTC
CASSRPGLAYNEQFF
>TRBV27|TRBJ2-3|many|NA
TGTGCCAGCAGTTCAGGTAGCGTGGCAGATACGCAGTATTTT
CASSSGSVADTQYF
>TRBV7-9|TRBJ2-1|once|NA
TGTGCCAGCAGCTCAATCCTCGGTCCGCGGAATGAGCAGTTCTTC
CASSSILGPRNEQFF
>TRBV2|TRBJ2-3|once|NA
TGTGCCAGCAGTGAAAAAGGGATACGAGATACGCAGTATTTT
CASSEKGIRDTQYF
>TRBV19|TRBJ1-2|many|NA
TGTGCCAGTAGTAATCTCGGACAGCCCGAGGACTATGGCTACACCTTC
CASSNLGQPEDYGYTF
>TRBV5-6|TRBJ2-7|many|TRBD2
TGTGCCAGCAGCTTCGGGACTAGCGTCGACGAGCAGTACTTC
CASSFGTSVDEQYF
>TRBV27|TRBJ2-4|NA|TRBD1
TGTGCCAGCAGTTTAATGGGGACAGGGGCCAAAAACATTCAGTACTTC
CASSLMGTGAKNIQYF
>TRBV7-2|TRBJ1-2|NA|NA
TGTGCCAGCAGCTTATATCTTGTTGCGGCCCCCTATGGCTACACCTTC
CASSLYLVAAPYGYTF
>TRBV15|TRBJ1-5|many|NA
TGTGCCACCAGCAGAGGAACGTACCGAAACAATCAGCCCCAGCATTTT
CATSRGTYRNNQPQHF
>TRBV27|TRBJ2-2|many|NA
TGTGCCAGCACCCGCTACAACACCGGGGAGCTGTTTTTT
CASTRYNTGELFF
>TRBV2|TRBJ2-3|few|TRBD2
TGTGCCAGCAGTACCTCCCAGCGGGAGAGCACAGATACGCAGTATTTT
CASSTSQRESTDTQYF